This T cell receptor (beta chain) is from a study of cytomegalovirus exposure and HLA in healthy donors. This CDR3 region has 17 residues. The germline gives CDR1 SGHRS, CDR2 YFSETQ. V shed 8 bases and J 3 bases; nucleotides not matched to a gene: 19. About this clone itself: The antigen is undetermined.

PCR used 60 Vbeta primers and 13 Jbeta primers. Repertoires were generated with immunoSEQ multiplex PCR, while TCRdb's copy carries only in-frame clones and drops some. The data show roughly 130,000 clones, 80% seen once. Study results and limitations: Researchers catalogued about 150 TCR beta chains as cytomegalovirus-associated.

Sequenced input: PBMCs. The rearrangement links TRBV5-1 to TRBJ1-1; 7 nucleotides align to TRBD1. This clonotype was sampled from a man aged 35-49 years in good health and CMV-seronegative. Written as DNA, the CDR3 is TGCGCCAGTAGGACTATTCCAGGGGGGTCCGGGGACACTGAAGCTTTCTTT. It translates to CASRTIPGGSGDTEAFF.